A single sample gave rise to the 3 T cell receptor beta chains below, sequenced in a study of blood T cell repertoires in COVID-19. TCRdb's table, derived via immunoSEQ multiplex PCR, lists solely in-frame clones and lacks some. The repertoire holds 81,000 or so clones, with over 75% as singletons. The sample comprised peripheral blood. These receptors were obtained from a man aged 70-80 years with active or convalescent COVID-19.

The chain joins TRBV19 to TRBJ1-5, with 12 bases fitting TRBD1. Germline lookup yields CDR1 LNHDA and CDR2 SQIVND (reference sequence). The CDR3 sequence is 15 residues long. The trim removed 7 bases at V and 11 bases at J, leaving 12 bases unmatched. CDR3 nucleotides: TGTGCCAGTACCAGGGGACAGGGGGCTCTGGGGACCCAGCATTTT. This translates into CASTRGQGALGTQHF.

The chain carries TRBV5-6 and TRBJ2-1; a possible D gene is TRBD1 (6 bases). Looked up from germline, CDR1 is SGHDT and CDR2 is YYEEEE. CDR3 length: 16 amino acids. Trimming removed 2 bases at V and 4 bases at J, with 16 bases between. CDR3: CASSLVRGVAYNEQFF. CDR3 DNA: TGTGCCAGCAGCTTAGTCAGGGGAGTGGCGTACAATGAGCAGTTCTTC.

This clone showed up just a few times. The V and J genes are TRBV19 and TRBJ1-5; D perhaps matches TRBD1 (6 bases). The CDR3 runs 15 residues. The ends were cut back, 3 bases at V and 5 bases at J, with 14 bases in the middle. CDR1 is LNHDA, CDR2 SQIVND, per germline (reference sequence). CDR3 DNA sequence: TGTGCCAGTAGTATTGGATCCAGGGGATATCAGCCCCAGCATTTT. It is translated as CASSIGSRGYQPQHF.